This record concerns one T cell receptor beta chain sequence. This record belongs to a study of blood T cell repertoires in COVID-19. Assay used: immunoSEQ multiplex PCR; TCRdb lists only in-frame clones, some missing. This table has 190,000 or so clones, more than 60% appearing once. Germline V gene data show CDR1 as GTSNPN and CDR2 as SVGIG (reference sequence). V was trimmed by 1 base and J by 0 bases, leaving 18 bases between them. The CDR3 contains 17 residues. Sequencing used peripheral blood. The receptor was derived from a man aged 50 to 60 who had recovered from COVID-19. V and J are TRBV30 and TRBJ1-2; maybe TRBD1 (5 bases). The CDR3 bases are TGTGCCTGGAGTGGGGGCGCCCTGTCCCTAGCTAACTATGGCTACACCTTC. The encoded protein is CAWSGGALSLANYGYTF.